A single sample gave rise to the 30 T cell receptor beta chains below, sequenced in a study of yellow fever vaccine responses in identical twins. MiXCR was run by TCRdb on the RT-PCR reads, yielding one entry per CDR3 protein. Of approximately 20,000 distinct CDR3 sequences listed, over 65% were seen once; the top ten hold more than 2%. Material: T cells from blood (PBMCs), unsorted or a sorted subset (not recorded which), obtained before or after yellow fever vaccination (not recorded which). Every receptor here comes from a woman under 30 who received the yellow fever vaccine.

The chain is built from TRBV4-1 and TRBJ1-5; the match to TRBD1 covers 7 bases. CDR3 length equals 16 residues. The junction had 8 bases not matched to a gene; V was cut back by 1 base and J by 5 bases. Germline loops: CDR1 MGHRA, CDR2 YSYEKL. CDR3 nucleotide sequence: TGCGCCAGCAGCCAAGCTGGGGACAGCCTATATCAGCCCCAGCATTTT. Protein: CASSQAGDSLYQPQHF.

This sequence joins TRBV7-3 and TRBJ2-3; D remains unclear. V was shortened by 1 base and J by 1 base, with 18 bases between the two germline ends. Germline assignment: CDR1 SGHTA and CDR2 FQGTGA. The CDR3 consists of 18 residues. CDR3 nucleotides: TGTGCCAGCAGCTTAAACCCGACTCCGTCGACCCGCACAGATACGCAGTATTTT. Protein product: CASSLNPTPSTRTDTQYF.

Only a few counts were recorded for this clonotype. The chain carries TRBV11-2 and TRBJ1-4; 7 bases are a match to TRBD1. With 0 bases clipped from V and 7 bases from J, the junction kept 2 bases outside the gene matches. This CDR3 has 14 residues. Germline assignment: CDR1 SGHAT and CDR2 FQNNGV. In DNA, the CDR3 is TGTGCCAGCAGCTTAGATGGGACAGTTGAAAAACTGTTTTTT. Its translation: CASSLDGTVEKLFF.

This chain joins TRBV6-2 or TRBV6-3 and TRBJ2-5, with TRBD2 matching over 8 bases. Germline CDR1 MNHEY, CDR2 SVGEGT. The CDR3 is 15 amino acids. Germline trimming cut 0 bases from V and 5 bases from J; bases unmatched to any gene: 5. Here the CDR3 reads CASSYSIRGGETQYF. The CDR3 DNA follows: TGTGCCAGCAGTTACTCGATACGGGGGGGCGAGACCCAGTACTTC.

The chain carries TRBV28 and TRBJ1-6; D perhaps matches TRBD1 (5 bases). V lost 7 bases, J lost 5 bases, and 15 bases lay in between. The CDR3 is made up of 15 amino acids. CDR1 and CDR2 from the germline V gene are MDHEN and SYDVKM. The CDR3 reads CASNAGNRNNSPLHF. The CDR3 DNA sequence: TGTGCCAGCAACGCAGGCAACAGGAATAATTCACCCCTCCACTTT.

A single count supports this clonotype. V is TRBV20-1 and J is TRBJ2-5; D possibly corresponds to TRBD2 (5 bases). The CDR3 is 10 amino acids. The germline CDR1 and CDR2 sequences are DFQATT and SNEGSKA (reference sequence). V was cut by 4 bases and J by 7 bases, with 7 bases left in between. The DNA for the CDR3 is TGCAGTGCTACGAGCGGGACCCAGTACTTC. Translated: CSATSGTQYF.

This chain links TRBV11-3 with TRBJ2-1, with D perhaps TRBD1 or TRBD2 (5 bases each). Trimming left V 1 base short and J 6 bases short, with 7 bases between. Per germline, CDR1 SGHNT and CDR2 YENEEA. The CDR3 is 13 amino acids. The CDR3 loop reads CASSLGGSNEQFF. CDR3 bases: TGTGCCAGCAGCTTAGGGGGGAGCAATGAGCAGTTCTTC.

The chain is built from TRBV6-1 and TRBJ2-6, with 9 positions matching TRBD1. The CDR3 runs 18 residues. After removal of 7 bases from V and 0 bases from J, the junction contained 10 bases not matched to a gene. Germline values: CDR1 MNHNS, CDR2 SASEGT. CDR3 DNA sequence: TGTGCCAGCACCCCAACGGGACAGGGATTCTCTGGGGCCAACGTCCTGACTTTC. It yields the protein CASTPTGQGFSGANVLTF.

This chain connects TRBV11-2 to TRBJ2-7; possible D gene TRBD2, 7 bases. The CDR3 covers 14 residues. Trimming removed 3 bases from V and 2 bases from J, with 11 bases in between. The germline V gene encodes CDR1 SGHAT and CDR2 FQNNGV. CDR3: CASSFGGPAYEQYF. The CDR3 DNA reads as TGTGCCAGCAGCTTCGGGGGGCCAGCCTACGAGCAGTACTTC.

The gene calls are TRBV20-1 and TRBJ2-1; 8 bases align to TRBD2. The junction had 12 bases not matched to a gene; V was cut back by 5 bases and J by 9 bases. CDR3 length: 14 residues. In germline, CDR1 is DFQATT, CDR2 SNEGSKA (reference sequence). The CDR3 DNA sequence: TGCAGTGCTCCGGGACTAGGGTTCGCGGGTGAGCAGTTCTTC. Protein sequence: CSAPGLGFAGEQFF.

V gene TRBV11-1 combines with J gene TRBJ2-5; no clear D gene. Germline V gene lookup returns CDR1 SGHAT and CDR2 FQDESV (reference sequence). The CDR3 has 13 residues. Trimming cost V 6 bases and J 7 bases, with 15 bases left between them. CDR3 nucleotides: TGTGCCAGCAGGAGATCCGCTGAAGGGACCCAGTACTTC. This sequence encodes CASRRSAEGTQYF.

V usage is TRBV6-6 and J usage is TRBJ2-1; unclear D gene. The CDR3 runs 12 residues. Germline CDR1 is MNHNY and CDR2 is SVGAGI (reference sequence). V was trimmed by 0 bases and J by 4 bases, leaving 1 base between them. CDR3 protein: CASSYSYNEQFF. The CDR3 bases are TGTGCCAGCAGTTACTCGTACAATGAGCAGTTCTTC.

The rearrangement joins TRBV2 to TRBJ2-2, with 8 bases that match TRBD2. CDR3 length: 15 amino acids. After removal of 3 bases from V and 2 bases from J, the junction contained 2 bases not matched to a gene. From germline, CDR1 is SNHLY and CDR2 FYNNEI. The CDR3, as DNA: TGTGCCAGCAGTGACACTAGCGGTAACACCGGGGAGCTGTTTTTT. This encodes CASSDTSGNTGELFF.

This chain connects TRBV15 to TRBJ1-1, with 7 bases identical to TRBD1. Germline V CDR1 and CDR2: LNHNV, YYDKDF (reference sequence). The V gene end was trimmed by 2 bases and the J gene end by 2 bases; junction bases not matched to a gene: 5. The CDR3 sequence is 15 residues long. The DNA of the CDR3 is TGTGCCACCAGCAGAAGTACAGGGGTTAACACTGAAGCTTTCTTT. This codes for CATSRSTGVNTEAFF.

This chain uses TRBV4-2 with TRBJ2-7, with D possibly matching TRBD2 (6 bases). The germline V and J ends were trimmed by 7 bases and 0 bases, with 16 bases remaining between them. CDR3 length: 15 amino acids. Per germline, CDR1 LGHNA and CDR2 YNFKEQ. CDR3 protein: CASTQGLGTSYEQYF. The CDR3 DNA sequence: TGTGCCAGCACCCAGGGACTTGGTACCTCCTACGAGCAGTACTTC.

This chain uses TRBV6-5 with TRBJ2-5; 7 bases are shared with TRBD2. The germline V gene has CDR1 MNHEY and CDR2 SVGAGI. This CDR3 contains 18 residues. J lost 1 base, V lost 1 base, and 12 bases had no gene match. This CDR3 reads CASSYLPREWGFQETQYF. The DNA for the CDR3 is TGTGCCAGCAGTTACTTGCCGCGGGAGTGGGGATTCCAAGAGACCCAGTACTTC.

This clonotype was detected a few times. CDR3 residues: CASSPIQLAKNIQYF. The DNA of the CDR3 is TGTGCCAGCTCACCAATACAGTTAGCCAAAAACATTCAGTACTTC. V and J are TRBV18 and TRBJ2-4, with no clear D. Per germline, CDR1 KGHSH and CDR2 LQKENI. The CDR3 is 15 amino acids. Trimming pared 2 bases from V and 0 bases from J, leaving 8 bases between.

The chain is built from TRBV7-6 and TRBJ1-2; 8 bases map to TRBD1. J gave up 2 bases and V 1 base, and 6 bases lay outside the gene matches. This CDR3 has 16 amino acids. Germline V gene data show CDR1 as SGHVS and CDR2 as FNYEAQ. CDR3 DNA: TGTGCCAGCAGCTTAGGTAGCAGGGACAGGAACTATGGCTACACCTTC. Encoded protein: CASSLGSRDRNYGYTF.

The rearrangement joins TRBV19 to TRBJ2-3; 12 nucleotides line up with TRBD2. Germline V CDR1 and CDR2: LNHDA, SQIVND (reference sequence). V lost 1 base, J lost 5 bases, and 4 bases stayed unmatched. This CDR3 is 16 amino acids long. The chain's CDR3 is CASSIGLAGGQDTQYF. The CDR3 bases are TGTGCCAGTAGTATAGGGCTAGCGGGGGGGCAAGATACGCAGTATTTT.

The chain employs TRBV7-9 and TRBJ2-7; TRBD2 agrees at 10 bases. Germline loops: CDR1 SEHNR, CDR2 FQNEAQ (reference sequence). The CDR3 is 16 residues long. With 5 bases clipped from V and 2 bases from J, the junction kept 9 bases outside the gene matches. Here the CDR3 reads CASSKAGTSATYEQYF. CDR3 in DNA: TGTGCCAGCAGCAAAGCCGGGACTAGCGCCACCTACGAGCAGTACTTC.

The chain combines TRBV9 with TRBJ1-6; no firm D call. The CDR3 has 13 residues. CDR1 is SGDLS and CDR2 is YYNGEE in the germline V gene. Trimming shortened V by 0 bases and J by 9 bases, and 7 bases separated the two germline ends. CDR3 DNA: TGTGCCAGCAGCGTAGATGCTCTTTCACCCCTCCACTTT. This encodes CASSVDALSPLHF.

This clonotype was seen more than once but under ten times. This sequence joins TRBV5-1 and TRBJ2-2; TRBD1 agrees at 7 bases. This CDR3 region has 13 residues. The V segment lost 3 bases and the J segment 10 bases; nucleotides outside the gene matches: 6. Looked up from germline, CDR1 is SGHRS and CDR2 is YFSETQ. The CDR3 sequence is CASSSTQGTELFF. The CDR3 DNA follows: TGCGCCAGCAGCTCGACACAGGGGACGGAGCTGTTTTTT.

The V gene is TRBV6-1, the J gene TRBJ2-1; D may be TRBD2 (6 bases). Germline loops: CDR1 MNHNS, CDR2 SASEGT. Deletions cut 1 base from V and 7 bases from J, with 11 bases between. The CDR3 is 14 residues long. CDR3 loop: CASSEVGTPNEQFF. CDR3 in DNA: TGTGCCAGCAGTGAAGTCGGGACTCCGAATGAGCAGTTCTTC.

This rearrangement joins TRBV18 to TRBJ2-5; no definite D call. The CDR3 has 11 amino acids. V lost 6 bases to trimming and J lost 11 bases, with 13 bases between them. The germline gives CDR1 KGHSH, CDR2 LQKENI. As DNA, the CDR3 is TGTGCCAGCTCCAACCAAGAGCTGCAGTACTTC. Protein: CASSNQELQYF.

This clonotype appeared a single time. V usage is TRBV5-1 and J usage is TRBJ1-4; weak D call: TRBD1 (6 bases). CDR1 SGHRS and CDR2 YFSETQ come from the germline V gene. V lost 4 bases to trimming and J lost 5 bases, with 18 bases between them. The CDR3 has 16 amino acids. Here the CDR3 reads CASSLATGQRNEKLFF. CDR3 coding DNA: TGCGCCAGCAGCCTAGCTACGGGACAAAGAAATGAAAAACTGTTTTTT.

The chain recombines TRBV7-6 with TRBJ2-7, with TRBD1 identical over 7 bases. The CDR3 sequence is 15 residues long. Germline lookup yields CDR1 SGHVS and CDR2 FNYEAQ. The ends lost 5 bases at V and 3 bases at J; junction bases unmatched: 10. CDR3 sequence: CASSPTGQEHYEQYF. Here the CDR3 DNA reads TGTGCCAGCAGCCCAACAGGACAGGAGCACTACGAGCAGTACTTC.

This clonotype was observed a few times. This chain links TRBV20-1 with TRBJ2-7, with unresolved D. Germline V CDR1 and CDR2: DFQATT, SNEGSKA (reference sequence). The CDR3 is made up of 10 amino acids. Trimming stripped 3 bases from V and 5 bases from J, with 5 bases between. The CDR3 bases are TGCAGTGCTAGCGGCAACGAGCAGTACGTC. Its protein product is CSASGNEQYV.

In this sample, this clonotype turned up once. The genes are TRBV5-1 and TRBJ2-1; D gene uncertain. V was shortened by 4 bases and J by 0 bases, with 14 bases between the two germline ends. CDR1 and CDR2 from the germline V gene are SGHRS and YFSETQ. The CDR3 runs to 16 residues. Here the CDR3 DNA reads TGCGCCAGCAGCCTCGTGGGCAGAAACTCCTACAATGAGCAGTTCTTC. It is translated as CASSLVGRNSYNEQFF.

V and J are TRBV7-9 and TRBJ2-7; unclear D gene. The V end lost 7 bases, the J end lost 3 bases, and 16 bases lay between the germline ends. The CDR3 totals 14 residues. Germline V gene lookup returns CDR1 SEHNR and CDR2 FQNEAQ (reference sequence). In nucleotides, the CDR3 is TGTGCCAGCACTCCATTAGGTCCGGGCTACGAGCAGTACTTC. Translated, it gives CASTPLGPGYEQYF.

This clonotype was counted a single time. The chain couples TRBV12-3 or TRBV12-4 to TRBJ1-5; D gene uncertain. V lost 5 bases to trimming and J lost 0 bases, with 14 bases between them. The CDR3 extends over 16 amino acids. CDR3: CASSTMSGYSNQPQHF. The CDR3 DNA follows: TGTGCCAGCAGTACCATGTCGGGTTATAGCAATCAGCCCCAGCATTTT.